The 2 T cell receptor beta chains in this list originate from one sample, sequenced in a study of T-cell memory formation after mild COVID-19. From the 5' RACE reads, TCRdb called clonotypes with MiXCR, one entry per CDR3 protein. Here the sample spans more than 110,000 distinct CDR3 sequences, about 14% being singletons. The source material was PBMCs or a T cell subset sorted from them (not recorded which). Receptors were obtained from an adult woman who had mild COVID-19 (a few samples of this study predate the infection). Cell type and time point are not known.

This clonotype has at least ten counts. V and J are TRBV20-1 and TRBJ2-3; TRBD2 matches 7 bases. CDR1 is DFQATT, CDR2 SNEGSKA, per germline (reference sequence). Unmatched junction bases numbered 13, after V lost 6 bases and J lost 1 base. The length of the CDR3 is 16 residues. CDR3 in DNA: TGCAGTGCCAATATACCCCTTGCGGGAGGCACAGATACGCAGTATTTT. Translation gives CSANIPLAGGTDTQYF.

The sample holds many counts of this clonotype. The chain is built from TRBV7-8 and TRBJ2-1; D gene ambiguous. Trimming stripped 7 bases from V and 8 bases from J, with 12 bases between. The CDR3 extends over 12 amino acids. Germline CDR1 is SGHVS and CDR2 is FQNEAQ. The CDR3 DNA reads TGTGCCAGCACCTCCCAAGCTGATGAGCAGTTCTTC. Translated: CASTSQADEQFF.